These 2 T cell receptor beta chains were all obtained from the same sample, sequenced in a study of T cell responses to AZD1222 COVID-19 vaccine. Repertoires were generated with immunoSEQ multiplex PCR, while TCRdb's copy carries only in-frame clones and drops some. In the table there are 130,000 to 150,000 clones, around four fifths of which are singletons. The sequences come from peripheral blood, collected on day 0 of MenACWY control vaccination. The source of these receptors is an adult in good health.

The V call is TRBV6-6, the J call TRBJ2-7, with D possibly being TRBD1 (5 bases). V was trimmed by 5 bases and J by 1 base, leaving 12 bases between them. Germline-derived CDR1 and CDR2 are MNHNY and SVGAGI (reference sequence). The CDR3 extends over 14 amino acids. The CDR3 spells CASSRSRQSYEQYV. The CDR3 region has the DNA TGTGCCAGCAGTAGGAGCCGACAGTCCTACGAGCAGTACGTC.

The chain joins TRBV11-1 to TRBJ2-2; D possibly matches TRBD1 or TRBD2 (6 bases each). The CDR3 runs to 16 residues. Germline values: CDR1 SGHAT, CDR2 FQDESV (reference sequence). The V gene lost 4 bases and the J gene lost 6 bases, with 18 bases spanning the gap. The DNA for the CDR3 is TGTGCCAGCAGCTCCGACGTCAGGGGCGGGGCCGGGGAGCTGTTTTTT. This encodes CASSSDVRGGAGELFF.